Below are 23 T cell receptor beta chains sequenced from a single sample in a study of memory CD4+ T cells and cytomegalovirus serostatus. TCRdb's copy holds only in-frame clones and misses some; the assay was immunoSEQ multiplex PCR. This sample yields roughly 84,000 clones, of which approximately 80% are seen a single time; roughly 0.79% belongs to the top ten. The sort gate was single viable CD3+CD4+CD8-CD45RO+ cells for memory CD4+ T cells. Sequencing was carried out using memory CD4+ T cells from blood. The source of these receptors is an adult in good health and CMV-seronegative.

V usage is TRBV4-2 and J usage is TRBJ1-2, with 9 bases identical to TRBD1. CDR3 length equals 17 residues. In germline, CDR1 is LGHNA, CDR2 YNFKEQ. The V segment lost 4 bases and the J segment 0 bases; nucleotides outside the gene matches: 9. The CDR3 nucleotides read TGTGCCAGCAGCCCGGGGACAGGGAGGGTGGCTAACTATGGCTACACCTTC. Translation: CASSPGTGRVANYGYTF.

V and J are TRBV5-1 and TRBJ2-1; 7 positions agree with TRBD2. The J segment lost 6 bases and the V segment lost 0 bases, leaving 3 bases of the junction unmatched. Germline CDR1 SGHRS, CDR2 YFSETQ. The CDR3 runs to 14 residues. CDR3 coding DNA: TGCGCCAGCAGCTTGGAAGGACTAGTCAATGAGCAGTTCTTC. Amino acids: CASSLEGLVNEQFF.

In DNA, the CDR3 is TGCGCCAGCAGATTCACCGCGGCGATGGGGTTAGGCACTGAAGCTTTCTTT. This codes for CASRFTAAMGLGTEAFF. The chain recombines TRBV5-1 with TRBJ1-1; D is unresolved. V was shortened by 5 bases and J by 4 bases, with 24 bases between the two germline ends. Germline V gives CDR1 SGHRS, CDR2 YFSETQ. The length of the CDR3 is 17 residues. The full variable domain, rest sourced from reference TRBV5-1 and TRBJ1-1, is KAGVTQTPRYLIKTRGQQVTLSCSPISGHRSVSWYQQTPGQGLQFLFEYFSETQRNKGNFPGRFSGRQFSNSRSEMNVSTLELGDSALYLCASRFTAAMGLGTEAFFGQGTRLTVV.

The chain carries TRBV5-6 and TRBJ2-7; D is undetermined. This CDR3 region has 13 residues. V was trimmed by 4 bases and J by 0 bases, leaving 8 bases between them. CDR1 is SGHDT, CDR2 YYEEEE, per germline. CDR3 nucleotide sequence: TGTGCCAGCAGCCGAGTAGACTCCTACGAGCAGTACTTC. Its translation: CASSRVDSYEQYF. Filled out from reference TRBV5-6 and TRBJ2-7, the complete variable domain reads DAGVTQSPTHLIKTRGQQVTLRCSPKSGHDTVSWYQQALGQGPQFIFQYYEEEERQRGNFPDRFSGHQFPNYSSELNVNALLLGDSALYLCASSRVDSYEQYFGPGTRLTVT.

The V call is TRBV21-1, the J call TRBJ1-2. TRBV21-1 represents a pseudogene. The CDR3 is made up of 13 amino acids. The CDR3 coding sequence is TGTGCCAGAGGGTTGGTGAGGGGCTATGGCTACACCTTC. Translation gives CARGLVRGYGYTF.

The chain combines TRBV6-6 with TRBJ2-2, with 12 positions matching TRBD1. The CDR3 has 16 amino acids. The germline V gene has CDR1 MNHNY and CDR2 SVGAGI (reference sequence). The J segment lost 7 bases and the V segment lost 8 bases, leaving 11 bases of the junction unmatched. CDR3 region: CASRDVRDRGRGELFF. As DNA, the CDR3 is TGTGCCAGCCGAGACGTCCGGGACAGGGGGCGCGGGGAGCTGTTTTTT.

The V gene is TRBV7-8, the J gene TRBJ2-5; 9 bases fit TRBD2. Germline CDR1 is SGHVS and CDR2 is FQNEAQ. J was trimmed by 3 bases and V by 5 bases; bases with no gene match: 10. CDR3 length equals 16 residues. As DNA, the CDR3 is TGTGCCAGCAGCCCGGTCGGAGGACTAGCGAAAGAGACCCAGTACTTC. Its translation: CASSPVGGLAKETQYF.

The CDR3 sequence is CASSYSKQSQGYTF. DNA for the CDR3: TGTGCCAGCAGTTACTCGAAGCAGTCGCAAGGCTACACCTTC. The gene calls are TRBV6-6 and TRBJ1-2; D remains unclear. Trimming cost V 0 bases and J 8 bases, with 13 bases left between them. This CDR3 comprises 14 residues. CDR1 and CDR2 (germline): MNHNY, SVGAGI (reference sequence).

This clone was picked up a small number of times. CDR3 sequence reads: CASSPTGRGNTIYF. The CDR3 DNA reads TGTGCCAGCAGTCCGACAGGGCGAGGAAACACCATATATTTT. The rearrangement links TRBV25-1 to TRBJ1-3; 7 bases match TRBD1. CDR3 length: 14 amino acids. The J segment lost 4 bases and the V segment lost 5 bases, leaving 5 bases of the junction unmatched. Germline V gives CDR1 MGHDK, CDR2 SYGVNS.

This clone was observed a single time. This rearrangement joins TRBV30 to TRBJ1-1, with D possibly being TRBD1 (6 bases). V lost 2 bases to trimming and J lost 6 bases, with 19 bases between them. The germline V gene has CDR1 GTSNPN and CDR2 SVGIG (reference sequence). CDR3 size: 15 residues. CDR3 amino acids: CAWSPGADAGSEAFF. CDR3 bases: TGTGCCTGGAGTCCAGGGGCAGATGCGGGGTCTGAAGCTTTCTTT. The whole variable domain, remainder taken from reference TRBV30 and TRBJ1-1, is SQTIHQWPATLVQPVGSPLSLECTVEGTSNPNLYWYRQAAGRGLQLLFYSVGIGQISSEVPQNLSASRPQDRQFILSSKKLLLSDSGFYLCAWSPGADAGSEAFFGQGTRLTVV.

CDR3 nucleotides: TGCGCCAGCAGCAAGGGACAGGGGAACACTGAAGCTTTCTTT. It specifies CASSKGQGNTEAFF. The rearrangement uses TRBV5-1 and TRBJ1-1; 9 bases fit TRBD1. Unmatched junction bases numbered 2, after V lost 4 bases and J lost 1 base. In germline, CDR1 is SGHRS, CDR2 YFSETQ. This CDR3 region has 14 residues.

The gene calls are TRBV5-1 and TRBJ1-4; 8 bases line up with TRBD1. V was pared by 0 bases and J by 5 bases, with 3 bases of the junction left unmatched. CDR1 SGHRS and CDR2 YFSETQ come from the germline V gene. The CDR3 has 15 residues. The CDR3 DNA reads TGCGCCAGCAGCTTGGCCCCAGGGGGCAATGAAAAACTGTTTTTT. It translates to CASSLAPGGNEKLFF. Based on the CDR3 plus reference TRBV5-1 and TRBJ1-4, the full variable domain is KAGVTQTPRYLIKTRGQQVTLSCSPISGHRSVSWYQQTPGQGLQFLFEYFSETQRNKGNFPGRFSGRQFSNSRSEMNVSTLELGDSALYLCASSLAPGGNEKLFFGSGTQLSVL.

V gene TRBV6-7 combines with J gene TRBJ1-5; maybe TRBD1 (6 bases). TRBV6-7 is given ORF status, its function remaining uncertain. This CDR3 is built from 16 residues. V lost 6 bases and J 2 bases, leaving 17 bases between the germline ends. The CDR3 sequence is CASRQQGRRRNQPQHF. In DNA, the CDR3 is TGTGCCAGCAGACAACAGGGCCGGAGGCGCAATCAGCCCCAGCATTTT.

The CDR3 loop reads CASSQGGNTEAFF. CDR3 coding DNA: TGTGCCAGCAGCCAAGGGGGGAACACTGAAGCTTTCTTT. The J gene is TRBJ1-1, the V gene TRBV14, with D hard to call. V was clipped by 1 base and J by 1 base, with 4 bases between them. Germline V gene lookup returns CDR1 SGHDN and CDR2 FVKESK. This CDR3 has 13 amino acids.

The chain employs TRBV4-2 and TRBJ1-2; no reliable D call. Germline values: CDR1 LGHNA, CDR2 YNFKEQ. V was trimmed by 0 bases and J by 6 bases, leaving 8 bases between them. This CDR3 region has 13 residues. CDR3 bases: TGTGCCAGCAGCCAAGATCCCCCAGATGGCTACACCTTC. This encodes CASSQDPPDGYTF.

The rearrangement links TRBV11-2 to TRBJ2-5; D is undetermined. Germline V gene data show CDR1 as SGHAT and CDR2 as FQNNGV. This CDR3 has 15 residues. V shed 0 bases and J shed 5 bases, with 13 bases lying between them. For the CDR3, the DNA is TGTGCCAGCAGCTTAGATGTGGTGTCTTTCGAGACCCAGTACTTC. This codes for CASSLDVVSFETQYF.

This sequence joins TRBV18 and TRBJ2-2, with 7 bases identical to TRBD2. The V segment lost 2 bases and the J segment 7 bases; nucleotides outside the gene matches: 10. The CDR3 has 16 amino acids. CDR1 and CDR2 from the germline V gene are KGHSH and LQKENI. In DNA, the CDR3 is TGTGCCAGCTCACCAGGAGGGCGCGGGGGAGTCGGGGAGCTGTTTTTT. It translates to CASSPGGRGGVGELFF. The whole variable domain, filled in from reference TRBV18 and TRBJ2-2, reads NAGVMQNPRHLVRRRGQEARLRCSPMKGHSHVYWYRQLPEEGLKFMVYLQKENIIDESGMPKERFSAEFPKEGPSILRIQQVVRGDSAAYFCASSPGGRGGVGELFFGEGSRLTVL.

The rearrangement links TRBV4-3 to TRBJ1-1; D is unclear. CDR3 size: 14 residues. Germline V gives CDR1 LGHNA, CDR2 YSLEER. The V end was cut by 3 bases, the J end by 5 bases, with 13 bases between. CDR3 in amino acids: CASSQWTGRTEAFF. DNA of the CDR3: TGCGCCAGCAGCCAGTGGACGGGGAGAACTGAAGCTTTCTTT.

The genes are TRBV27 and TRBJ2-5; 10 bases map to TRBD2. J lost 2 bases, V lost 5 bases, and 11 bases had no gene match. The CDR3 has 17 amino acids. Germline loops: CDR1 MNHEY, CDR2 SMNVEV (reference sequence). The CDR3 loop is CASSPSGASGGQETQYF. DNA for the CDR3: TGTGCCAGCAGTCCAAGTGGGGCTAGCGGGGGACAAGAGACCCAGTACTTC.

The CDR3: CASSQALAGARETQYF. As DNA, the CDR3 is TGCGCCAGCAGCCAAGCCCTAGCGGGGGCGCGAGAGACCCAGTACTTC. This chain uses TRBV4-1 with TRBJ2-5; 10 bases agree with TRBD2. The trim removed 1 base at V and 4 bases at J, leaving 6 bases unmatched. The CDR3 totals 16 residues. Looked up from germline, CDR1 is MGHRA and CDR2 is YSYEKL.

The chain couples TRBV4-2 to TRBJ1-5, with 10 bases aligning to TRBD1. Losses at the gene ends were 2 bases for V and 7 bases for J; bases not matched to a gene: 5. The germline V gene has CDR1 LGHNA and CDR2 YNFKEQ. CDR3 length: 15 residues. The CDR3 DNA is TGTGCCAGCAGCCAACTGACAGGGGGCCAACAGCCCCAGCATTTT. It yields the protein CASSQLTGGQQPQHF.

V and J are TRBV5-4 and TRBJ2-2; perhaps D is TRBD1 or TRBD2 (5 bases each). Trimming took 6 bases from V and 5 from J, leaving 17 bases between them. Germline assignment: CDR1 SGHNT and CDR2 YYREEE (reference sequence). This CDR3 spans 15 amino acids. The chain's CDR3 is CASNPGTPRTGELFF. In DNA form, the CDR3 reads TGTGCCAGCAACCCCGGGACGCCCCGAACCGGGGAGCTGTTTTTT.

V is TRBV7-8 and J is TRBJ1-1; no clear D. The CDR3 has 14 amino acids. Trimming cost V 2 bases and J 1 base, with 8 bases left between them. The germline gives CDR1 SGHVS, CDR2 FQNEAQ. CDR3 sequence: CASSLSRQNTEAFF. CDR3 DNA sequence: TGTGCCAGCAGCTTATCCCGGCAGAACACTGAAGCTTTCTTT.